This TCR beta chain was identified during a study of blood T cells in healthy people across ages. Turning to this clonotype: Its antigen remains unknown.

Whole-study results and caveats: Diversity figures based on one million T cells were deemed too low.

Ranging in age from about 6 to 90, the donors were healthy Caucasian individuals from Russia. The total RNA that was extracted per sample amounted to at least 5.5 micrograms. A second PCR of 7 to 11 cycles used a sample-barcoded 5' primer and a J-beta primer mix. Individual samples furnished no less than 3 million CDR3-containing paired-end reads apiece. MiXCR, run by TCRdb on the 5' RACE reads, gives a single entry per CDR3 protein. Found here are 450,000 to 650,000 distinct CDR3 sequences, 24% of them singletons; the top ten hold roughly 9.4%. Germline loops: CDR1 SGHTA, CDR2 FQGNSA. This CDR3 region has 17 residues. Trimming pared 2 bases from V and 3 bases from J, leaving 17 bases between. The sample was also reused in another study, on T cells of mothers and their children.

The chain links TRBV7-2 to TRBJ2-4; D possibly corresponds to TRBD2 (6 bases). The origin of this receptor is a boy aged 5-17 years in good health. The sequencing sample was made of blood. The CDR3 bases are TGTGCCAGCAGCTTAAGGAGCGCCAGGAGGGACAAAAACATTCAGTACTTC. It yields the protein CASSLRSARRDKNIQYF.